This record looks at one T cell receptor (beta chain) sequence and its context. Its cognate antigen has yet to be identified. The sample holds no much larger clone one base away, and base qualities are not on file. Libraries came from PCR. For sequencing, an Illumina HiSeq 2500 was employed. TCR library preparation used molecular barcoding, with unique molecular identifiers applied to normalize quantification of the TCRbeta repertoire. TCRdb reprocessed the public reads (quality trimming at Q25 with fastp, clone calling with MiXCR) and kept in-frame beta chains. Rows are unified per CDR3 protein, each entry keeping the most common DNA and genes. In all, the sample holds hundreds of thousands of distinct CDR3 sequences, and 13% of those were seen once. Approximately 2.1% of the sample rests with the top ten. Trimming accounts for 6 bases at V and 9 bases at J, while the number of junction bases matched to no gene is 15. Via the germline V gene (reference sequence), CDR1 is DFQATT and CDR2 SNEGSKA. Including cysteine and phenylalanine, the CDR3 has 15 amino acids. The read is trimmed to its CDR3 DNA, 45 bases read in frame from base 1.

What this sample's treatment or condition label stands for: allogeneic hematopoietic cell transplantation with graft depleted of TCRalphabeta T cells and CD19 B cells. The transplant recipients were children given TCRalphabeta/CD19-depleted allogeneic hematopoietic cell grafts. This specimen belongs to a study of T-cell reconstitution after alpha-beta-depleted transplantation in children (dated by TCRdb to about 2016). Study-wide context: The study quantitatively tracked T-cell immune reconstitution after TCRalphabeta/CD19-depleted allogeneic hematopoietic cell transplantation in children using TCR repertoire profiling.

Summary of the overall study and its limitations: The frequencies of hyperexpanded clones fell over the following months, and after one year, T-cell counts and TCRbeta diversity were mostly attributed to newly produced T cells. In some patients, the high TCRbeta diversity seen at day 60 was put down to recipient T cells and intrathymic progenitors that had survived conditioning. The apparently early alphabetaT-cell count recovery about two months after transplant was reportedly dependent on only several hundred rapidly expanded clones derived from non-depleted graft cells.

The rearrangement combines TRBV20-1 with TRBJ2-1, and 9 junctional nucleotides match TRBD2. The sequence was obtained from a male patient younger than 18 who had a stem cell transplant for acute myeloid leukemia, so the T cells may come from the graft donor. Sample: PBMCs, mostly from graft donor cells, taken 360 days after TCRalphabeta/CD19-depleted stem cell transplant. The nucleotides are TGCAGTGCGATAGGCGTGGTAGCGGGAGAGAGTGAGCAGTTCTTC. Its protein product is CSAIGVVAGESEQFF.